The next 29 T cell receptor beta chains were all read from a single sample in a study of T cell repertoires in cytomegalovirus infection. TCRdb ran MiXCR on the reads and lists one entry per CDR3 protein. Of roughly 300,000 distinct CDR3 sequences listed, more than 8% are singletons. The specimen sequenced was PBMCs. The receptors here all came from a human donor in good health (CMV status not recorded). Some clones in this sample may be carry-over from other donors' samples.

J is TRBJ2-7 and V is TRBV4-1, with 7 bases aligning to TRBD1. J gave up 2 bases and V 2 bases, and 3 bases lay outside the gene matches. The CDR3 covers 14 residues. The germline CDR1 and CDR2 sequences are MGHRA and YSYEKL. The CDR3 loop reads CASSQRTGAYEQYF. The CDR3 DNA reads as TGCGCCAGCAGCCAACGCACAGGGGCCTACGAGCAGTACTTC.

This clonotype was recorded many times. The genes are TRBV7-2 and TRBJ2-5; 8 nucleotides agree with TRBD2. Unmatched junction bases numbered 9, after V lost 5 bases and J lost 1 base. The germline CDR1 and CDR2 sequences are SGHTA and FQGNSA. The CDR3 loop spans 16 amino acids. This CDR3 is CASSPRGRGVQETQYF. DNA for the CDR3: TGTGCCAGCAGCCCTCGGGGGCGGGGGGTCCAAGAGACCCAGTACTTC.

This clonotype was seen a few times. V is TRBV28 and J is TRBJ2-1, with D uncertain. The CDR3 contains 15 residues. CDR1 is MDHEN and CDR2 is SYDVKM in the germline V gene. V was trimmed by 3 bases and J by 6 bases, leaving 15 bases between them. The CDR3 DNA reads as TGTGCCAGCAGTTTCCGTAAGGTGGCAGGCAATGAGCAGTTCTTC. Encoded protein: CASSFRKVAGNEQFF.

The chain couples TRBV11-2 to TRBJ1-1; a possible D gene is TRBD1 (5 bases). The CDR3 spans 14 residues. Trimming pared 3 bases from V and 1 base from J, leaving 9 bases between. Germline V gene data show CDR1 as SGHAT and CDR2 as FQNNGV. The CDR3 sequence is CASSFERGNTEAFF. The CDR3 DNA reads as TGTGCCAGCAGCTTCGAAAGGGGGAACACTGAAGCTTTCTTT.

The rearrangement joins TRBV5-3 to TRBJ2-6; D is unclear. TRBV5-3 is classed as an ORF, of uncertain function. With 3 bases removed from V and 2 bases from J, the gap between germline ends came to 9 bases. The CDR3 runs 15 residues. This CDR3 is CARSSHGPGANVLTF. CDR3 coding DNA: TGTGCCAGAAGCTCGCATGGGCCTGGGGCCAACGTCCTGACTTTC.

This clonotype was seen only a few times. The chain links TRBV6-2 or TRBV6-3 to TRBJ2-3; 8 bases are shared with TRBD2. Germline assignment: CDR1 MNHEY and CDR2 SVGEGT. J gave up 2 bases and V 2 bases, and 6 bases lay outside the gene matches. The CDR3 runs to 16 residues. CDR3 sequence reads: CASSYGAGALTDTQYF. CDR3 coding DNA: TGTGCCAGCAGTTACGGAGCGGGAGCGCTCACAGATACGCAGTATTTT.

This chain joins TRBV7-9 and TRBJ2-5, with no clear D. The germline V gene encodes CDR1 SEHNR and CDR2 FQNEAQ (reference sequence). CDR3 length: 14 amino acids. Trimming removed 5 bases from V and 3 bases from J, with 13 bases in between. The CDR3 protein is CASSRLPTEETQYF. The CDR3 DNA reads TGTGCCAGCAGCCGCCTTCCGACTGAAGAGACCCAGTACTTC.

CDR3 nucleotides: TGTGCCAGCAGCTACCGGGACAGGGGTACGAGCAATCAGCCCCAGCATTTT. Translating it yields CASSYRDRGTSNQPQHF. The rearrangement uses TRBV5-6 and TRBJ1-5; 10 bases align to TRBD1. CDR3 length: 17 residues. CDR1 is SGHDT and CDR2 is YYEEEE in the germline V gene. Trimming at V came to 3 bases and at J to 1 base, leaving 7 bases not matched to a gene.

This clonotype has a count of ten or more. This chain uses TRBV6-1 with TRBJ2-4, with a weak D call TRBD2 (6 bases). CDR3 length: 14 amino acids. V gave up 7 bases and J gave up 7 bases, with 17 bases separating them. Germline V gene data show CDR1 as MNHNS and CDR2 as SASEGT. DNA for the CDR3: TGTGCCAGCAAGGCCCTAGGAGGGAATAACATTCAGTACTTC. Translation gives CASKALGGNNIQYF.

This clonotype was found a few times. V is TRBV20-1 and J is TRBJ2-2; 9 nucleotides line up with TRBD2. The CDR3 consists of 14 residues. The germline CDR1 and CDR2 sequences are DFQATT and SNEGSKA (reference sequence). The V segment lost 5 bases and the J segment 3 bases; nucleotides outside the gene matches: 4. The CDR3 loop reads CSAARTSDTGELFF. The CDR3 DNA sequence: TGCAGTGCTGCCAGGACTAGCGACACCGGGGAGCTGTTTTTT.

The V call is TRBV7-8, the J call TRBJ1-4; unclear D gene. The CDR3 spans 15 residues. In germline, CDR1 is SGHVS, CDR2 FQNEAQ. V was cut by 5 bases and J by 0 bases, with 10 bases left in between. The CDR3 loop is CASSARTSTNEKLFF. The DNA of the CDR3 is TGTGCCAGCAGCGCCAGGACTTCAACTAATGAAAAACTGTTTTTT.

This clonotype was seen a handful of times. V and J are TRBV7-9 and TRBJ1-1, with a tentative D call TRBD1 (5 bases). The CDR3 is 15 amino acids. Trimming removed 3 bases from V and 1 base from J, with 12 bases in between. The germline CDR1 and CDR2 sequences are SEHNR and FQNEAQ (reference sequence). The CDR3 sequence: CASSFTQGSNTEAFF. CDR3 nucleotides: TGTGCCAGCAGCTTTACGCAGGGCTCGAACACTGAAGCTTTCTTT.

The gene calls are TRBV5-4 and TRBJ1-2, with D possibly matching TRBD1 (5 bases). With 3 bases removed from V and 2 bases from J, the gap between germline ends came to 11 bases. Germline V CDR1 and CDR2: SGHNT, YYREEE (reference sequence). This CDR3 is built from 14 residues. The CDR3 sequence: CASSWDRANYGYTF. The CDR3 DNA follows: TGTGCCAGCAGCTGGGACCGAGCAAACTATGGCTACACCTTC.

This chain connects TRBV7-2 to TRBJ1-1; the D gene is possibly TRBD1 (5 bases). Trimming took 4 bases from V and 7 from J, leaving 13 bases between them. The germline V gene has CDR1 SGHTA and CDR2 FQGNSA. There are 13 residues in the CDR3. The CDR3 loop reads CTSSSLVGGEAFF. CDR3 coding DNA: TGTACCAGCAGCTCCCTCGTCGGGGGTGAAGCTTTCTTT.

The chain has TRBV28 and TRBJ1-5; D possibly corresponds to TRBD1 (5 bases). The germline gives CDR1 MDHEN, CDR2 SYDVKM. This CDR3 spans 15 amino acids. The V and J ends lost 2 bases and 2 bases respectively, with 10 bases between them. CDR3 DNA sequence: TGTGCCAGCAGTTTAGCGCAGGGTGGCAATCAGCCCCAGCATTTT. It is translated as CASSLAQGGNQPQHF.

The chain couples TRBV20-1 to TRBJ2-5; 7 positions agree with TRBD1. Germline CDR1 reads DFQATT; CDR2 reads SNEGSKA (reference sequence). The CDR3 covers 14 residues. The V segment lost 1 base and the J segment 4 bases; nucleotides outside the gene matches: 6. In DNA form, the CDR3 reads TGCAGTGCTAGAGGACAGGGAAACGGAGAGACCCAGTACTTC. Translation: CSARGQGNGETQYF.

In its sample, this clonotype was seen many times. The chain uses TRBV15 and TRBJ2-1; maybe TRBD1 (5 bases). CDR3 size: 14 residues. The germline gives CDR1 LNHNV, CDR2 YYDKDF (reference sequence). V was cut by 2 bases and J by 5 bases, with 10 bases left in between. The CDR3 here is CATSRQGNNNEQFF. As DNA, the CDR3 is TGTGCCACCAGCAGACAGGGAAATAACAATGAGCAGTTCTTC.

This clonotype has a count of ten or more. The chain is built from TRBV12-3 or TRBV12-4 and TRBJ1-5; tentatively, D is TRBD1 (5 bases). CDR3 size: 15 residues. V lost 5 bases, J lost 4 bases, and 15 bases lay in between. The CDR3 sequence is CASSPRGEANQPQHF. In DNA form, the CDR3 reads TGTGCCAGCAGTCCCCGGGGGGAGGCTAATCAGCCCCAGCATTTT.

The CDR3 DNA reads as TGTGCCAGTAGGCGGGCGTCTGAAAATGAGCAGTTCTTC. Its translation is CASRRASENEQFF. V and J are TRBV19 and TRBJ2-1; D may be TRBD2 (5 bases). The length of the CDR3 is 13 residues. Trimming shortened V by 6 bases and J by 7 bases, and 13 bases separated the two germline ends. The germline V gene has CDR1 LNHDA and CDR2 SQIVND (reference sequence).

In its sample, this clonotype was seen many times. V and J are TRBV4-1 and TRBJ2-7; 8 bases agree with TRBD2. CDR3 length equals 15 residues. Germline trimming cut 5 bases from V and 2 bases from J; bases unmatched to any gene: 8. The germline V gene has CDR1 MGHRA and CDR2 YSYEKL. The CDR3 here is CASSFLVAGTYEQYF. Written as DNA, the CDR3 is TGCGCCAGCAGCTTCTTGGTAGCGGGGACCTACGAGCAGTACTTC.

The V gene is TRBV12-3 or TRBV12-4, the J gene TRBJ1-2; possibly TRBD1 for D (5 bases). CDR3 length: 17 amino acids. V lost 3 bases and J 5 bases, leaving 22 bases between the germline ends. In nucleotides, the CDR3 is TGTGCCAGCAGTTTCGAAGGGTGGGGGAAGAGGGAGTATGGCTACACCTTC. Translation gives CASSFEGWGKREYGYTF.

The rearrangement uses TRBV24-1 and TRBJ1-5, with 9 bases matching TRBD1. The V segment lost 1 base and the J segment 4 bases; nucleotides outside the gene matches: 7. CDR3 length equals 17 residues. Germline lookup yields CDR1 KGHDR and CDR2 SFDVKD. The CDR3 nucleotides are TGTGCCACCAGTGATTTCTGGGACAGGGAGGGGAATCAGCCCCAGCATTTT. Protein sequence: CATSDFWDREGNQPQHF.

The sample holds many counts of this clonotype. The J gene is TRBJ2-1, the V gene TRBV7-9; D gene unclear. Germline V CDR1 and CDR2: SEHNR, FQNEAQ (reference sequence). The CDR3 sequence is 11 residues long. V was clipped by 1 base and J by 6 bases, with 1 base between them. The CDR3 region has the DNA TGTGCCAGCAGCTTAGGCAATGAGCAGTTCTTC. Amino acids: CASSLGNEQFF.

The chain employs TRBV6-2 or TRBV6-3 and TRBJ2-7; D uncertain. V dropped 8 bases and J dropped 0 bases, with 8 bases sitting between them. Germline CDR1 MNHEY, CDR2 SVGEGT. This CDR3 is 12 amino acids long. CDR3: CASPLGSYEQYF. CDR3 nucleotides: TGTGCCAGCCCCCTGGGCTCCTACGAGCAGTACTTC.

This clonotype was seen a handful of times. V usage is TRBV6-4 and J usage is TRBJ2-3; a possible D gene is TRBD1 (5 bases). V gave up 6 bases and J gave up 0 bases, with 13 bases separating them. CDR3 length equals 15 residues. Germline V lookup: CDR1 MRHNA, CDR2 SNTAGT. Written as DNA, the CDR3 is TGTGCCAGCAGCCATACGGACACTAGCACAGATACGCAGTATTTT. Encoded protein: CASSHTDTSTDTQYF.

This clonotype was counted a few times. The chain couples TRBV6-1 to TRBJ2-7; the match to TRBD2 covers 7 bases. The CDR3 loop spans 15 amino acids. Germline CDR1 reads MNHNS; CDR2 reads SASEGT. Trimming cost V 10 bases and J 6 bases; bases outside gene matches: 18. This CDR3 is CATTGGGGRIREQYF. For the CDR3, the DNA is TGTGCCACCACGGGGGGTGGCGGGAGAATTCGCGAGCAGTACTTC.

The rearrangement links TRBV12-3 or TRBV12-4 to TRBJ1-4; TRBD1 might be the D (5 bases). There are 12 residues in the CDR3. V lost 8 bases, J lost 5 bases, and 9 bases lay in between. The CDR3 nucleotides are TGTGCCAGCGGGACCCACAATGAAAAACTGTTTTTT. Protein: CASGTHNEKLFF.

This clonotype was observed at least ten times. The V and J genes are TRBV6-2 or TRBV6-3 and TRBJ1-1; TRBD1 aligns across 10 bases. The CDR3 is made up of 14 amino acids. Trimming cost V 4 bases and J 4 bases; bases outside gene matches: 3. Germline loops: CDR1 MNHEY, CDR2 SVGEGT. The CDR3 region is CASSWTGGSTEAFF. As DNA, the CDR3 is TGTGCCAGCAGTTGGACAGGGGGAAGCACTGAAGCTTTCTTT.

This clonotype was detected a few times. V usage is TRBV25-1 and J usage is TRBJ1-6, with a possible D match to TRBD1 (6 bases). V lost 8 bases and J 10 bases, leaving 18 bases between the germline ends. CDR1 and CDR2 from the germline V gene are MGHDK and SYGVNS. The CDR3 is 14 residues long. The CDR3: CASRPQGLQSPLHF. CDR3 nucleotide sequence: TGTGCCAGCCGCCCACAGGGCCTACAATCACCCCTCCACTTT.